These 6 T cell receptor beta chains were all obtained from the same sample, sequenced in a study of cytomegalovirus exposure and HLA in healthy donors. Use of 60 Vbeta and 13 Jbeta primers characterized the PCR. TCRdb keeps only in-frame clones here, not all; method: immunoSEQ multiplex PCR. The table includes about 93,000 clones, 65% detected once. The specimen sequenced was PBMCs. The origin of the receptors is a boy aged 5-17 years in good health and CMV-seropositive.

The genes are TRBV18 and TRBJ2-7, with TRBD1 matching over 9 bases. Germline CDR1 and CDR2: KGHSH and LQKENI. Germline trimming cut 6 bases from V and 3 bases from J; bases unmatched to any gene: 6. This CDR3 spans 14 amino acids. CDR3 residues: CASSPGQGNYEQYF. The CDR3 coding sequence is TGTGCCAGCTCGCCGGGACAGGGTAACTACGAGCAGTACTTC.

There are a few counts of this clone. V gene TRBV11-1 combines with J gene TRBJ2-1; 13 bases align to TRBD2. The length of the CDR3 is 16 residues. V was clipped by 5 bases and J by 3 bases; unmatched bases: 4. Germline lookup yields CDR1 SGHAT and CDR2 FQDESV (reference sequence). The CDR3, as DNA: TGTGCCAGCAGCCGAAGACTAGCGGGGGGCTACAATGAGCAGTTCTTC. Translation: CASSRRLAGGYNEQFF.

This chain connects TRBV6-7 to TRBJ1-5, with D maybe TRBD1 (5 bases). TRBV6-7 is labeled an ORF, and its function is uncertain. CDR3 size: 19 residues. V was pared by 4 bases and J by 2 bases, with 24 bases between. The CDR3 reads CASSFTTTWGPAGNQPQHF. CDR3 DNA sequence: TGTGCCAGCAGTTTCACAACGACATGGGGCCCAGCAGGCAATCAGCCCCAGCATTTT.

This chain uses TRBV6-5 with TRBJ1-5; D gene uncertain. The ends were cut back, 5 bases at V and 6 bases at J, with 17 bases in the middle. Germline loops: CDR1 MNHEY, CDR2 SVGAGI. This CDR3 comprises 15 residues. DNA for the CDR3: TGTGCCAGCAGTCCAAAACTAATTTTGGGTCAGCCCCAGCATTTT. Amino acids: CASSPKLILGQPQHF.

The chain uses TRBV6-6 and TRBJ2-3; 8 bases fit TRBD1. After removal of 4 bases from V and 4 bases from J, the junction contained 7 bases not matched to a gene. The V gene's germline CDR1 is MNHNY and CDR2 SVGAGI (reference sequence). This CDR3 spans 15 amino acids. CDR3 bases: TGTGCCAGCAGTTCCGGACAGGGTGGGTCAGATACGCAGTATTTT. The encoded protein is CASSSGQGGSDTQYF.

The chain links TRBV6-5 to TRBJ2-2; 9 positions agree with TRBD1. In germline, CDR1 is MNHEY, CDR2 SVGAGI. This CDR3 spans 14 amino acids. Trimming cost V 5 bases and J 5 bases; bases outside gene matches: 3. CDR3 DNA sequence: TGTGCCAGCAGTAGGGGACAGGGAACCGGGGAGCTGTTTTTT. This gives the protein CASSRGQGTGELFF.